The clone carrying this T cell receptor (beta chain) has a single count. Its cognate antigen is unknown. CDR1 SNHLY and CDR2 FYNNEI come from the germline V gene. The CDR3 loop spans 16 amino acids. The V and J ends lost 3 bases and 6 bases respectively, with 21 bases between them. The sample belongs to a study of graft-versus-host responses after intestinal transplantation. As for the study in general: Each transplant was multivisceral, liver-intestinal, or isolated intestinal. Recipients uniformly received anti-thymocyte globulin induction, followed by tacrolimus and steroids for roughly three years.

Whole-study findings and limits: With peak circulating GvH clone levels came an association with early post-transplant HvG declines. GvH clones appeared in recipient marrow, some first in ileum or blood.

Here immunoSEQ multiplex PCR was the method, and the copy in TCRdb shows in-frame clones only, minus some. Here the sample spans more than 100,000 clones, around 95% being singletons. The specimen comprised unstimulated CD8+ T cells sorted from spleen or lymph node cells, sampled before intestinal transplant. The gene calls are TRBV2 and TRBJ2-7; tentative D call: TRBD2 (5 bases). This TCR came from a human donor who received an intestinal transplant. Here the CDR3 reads CASSDVRGAVRREQYF. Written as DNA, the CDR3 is TGTGCCAGCAGTGATGTCCGGGGTGCCGTGAGACGCGAGCAGTACTTC. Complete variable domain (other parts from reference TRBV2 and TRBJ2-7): EPEVTQTPSHQVTQMGQEVILRCVPISNHLYFYWYRQILGQKVEFLVSFYNNEISEKSEIFDDQFSVERPDGSNFTLKIRSTKLEDSAMYFCASSDVRGAVRREQYFGPGTRLTVT.